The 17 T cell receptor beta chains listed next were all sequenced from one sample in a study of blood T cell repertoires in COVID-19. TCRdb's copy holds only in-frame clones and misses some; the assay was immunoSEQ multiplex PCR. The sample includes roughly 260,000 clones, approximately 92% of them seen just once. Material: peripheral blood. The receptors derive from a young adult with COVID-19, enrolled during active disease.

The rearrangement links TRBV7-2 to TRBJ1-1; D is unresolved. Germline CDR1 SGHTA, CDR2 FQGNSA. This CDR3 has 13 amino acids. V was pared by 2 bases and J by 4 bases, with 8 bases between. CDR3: CASSLWAGTEAFF. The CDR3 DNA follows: TGTGCCAGCAGCTTATGGGCAGGCACTGAAGCTTTCTTT. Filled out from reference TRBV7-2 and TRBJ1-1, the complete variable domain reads GAGVSQSPSNKVTEKGKDVELRCDPISGHTALYWYRQSLGQGLEFLIYFQGNSAPDKSGLPSDRFSAERTGGSVSTLTIQRTQQEDSAVYLCASSLWAGTEAFFGQGTRLTVV.

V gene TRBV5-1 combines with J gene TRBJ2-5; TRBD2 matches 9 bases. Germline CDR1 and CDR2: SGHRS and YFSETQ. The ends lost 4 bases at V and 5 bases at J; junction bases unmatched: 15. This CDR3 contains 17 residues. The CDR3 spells CASSDLSGRPSGETQYF. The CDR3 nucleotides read TGCGCCAGCAGCGATTTGAGCGGGAGGCCCAGTGGGGAGACCCAGTACTTC.

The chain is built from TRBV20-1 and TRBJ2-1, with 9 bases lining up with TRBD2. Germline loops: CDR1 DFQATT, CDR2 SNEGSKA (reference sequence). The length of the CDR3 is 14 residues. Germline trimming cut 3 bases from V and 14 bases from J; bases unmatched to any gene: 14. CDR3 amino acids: CSASQLAGPIMEFF. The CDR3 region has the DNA TGCAGTGCTAGTCAGCTAGCGGGACCGATCATGGAGTTCTTC.

Written as DNA, the CDR3 is TGTGCCAGCAGTGAATCACAGCTCGCCGATGAGTTCTTC. It codes for CASSESQLADEFF. The chain combines TRBV2 with TRBJ2-1; D call uncertain. Germline CDR1 is SNHLY and CDR2 is FYNNEI. The CDR3 covers 13 residues. Trimming cost V 2 bases and J 14 bases, with 16 bases left between them.

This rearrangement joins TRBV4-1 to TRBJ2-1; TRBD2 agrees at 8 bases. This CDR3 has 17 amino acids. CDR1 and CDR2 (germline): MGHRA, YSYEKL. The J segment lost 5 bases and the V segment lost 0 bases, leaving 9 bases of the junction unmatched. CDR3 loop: CASSQDPSGSHNNEQFF. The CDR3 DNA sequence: TGCGCCAGCAGCCAAGACCCGAGCGGGAGTCATAACAATGAGCAGTTCTTC.

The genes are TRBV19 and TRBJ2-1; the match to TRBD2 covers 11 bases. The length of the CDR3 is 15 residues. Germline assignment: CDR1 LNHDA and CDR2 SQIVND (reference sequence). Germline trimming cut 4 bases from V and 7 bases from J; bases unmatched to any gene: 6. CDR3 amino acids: CASSSTSGSTNEQFF. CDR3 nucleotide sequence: TGTGCCAGTAGTAGTACTAGCGGGAGTACGAATGAGCAGTTCTTC. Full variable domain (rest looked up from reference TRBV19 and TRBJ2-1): DGGITQSPKYLFRKEGQNVTLSCEQNLNHDAMYWYRQDPGQGLRLIYYSQIVNDFQKGDIAEGYSVSREKKESFPLTVTSAQKNPTAFYLCASSSTSGSTNEQFFGPGTRLTVL.

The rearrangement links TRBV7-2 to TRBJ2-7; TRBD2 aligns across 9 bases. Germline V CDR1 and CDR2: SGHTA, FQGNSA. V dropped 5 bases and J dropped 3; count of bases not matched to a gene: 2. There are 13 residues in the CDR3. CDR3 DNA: TGTGCCAGCAGCCCTAGCGGGATCTACGAGCAGTACTTC. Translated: CASSPSGIYEQYF.

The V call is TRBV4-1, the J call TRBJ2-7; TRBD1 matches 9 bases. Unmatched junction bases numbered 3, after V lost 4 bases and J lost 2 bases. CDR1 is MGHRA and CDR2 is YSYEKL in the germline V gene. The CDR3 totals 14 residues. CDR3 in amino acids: CASSLGQGAYEQYF. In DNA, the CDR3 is TGCGCCAGCAGCCTGGGACAGGGTGCCTACGAGCAGTACTTC.

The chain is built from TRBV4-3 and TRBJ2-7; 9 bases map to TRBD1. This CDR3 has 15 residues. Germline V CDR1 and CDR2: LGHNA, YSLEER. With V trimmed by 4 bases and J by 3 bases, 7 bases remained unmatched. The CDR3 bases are TGCGCCAGCAGCCGGTCGGGACAGGGTTACTACGAGCAGTACTTC. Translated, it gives CASSRSGQGYYEQYF.

The CDR3 region has the DNA TGTGCCAGCAGCCGGGGAATTGGTGGTGAAAAACTGTTTTTT. This gives the protein CASSRGIGGEKLFF. The gene calls are TRBV9 and TRBJ1-4; D gene ambiguous. V was cut by 4 bases and J by 7 bases, with 14 bases left in between. Germline CDR1 SGDLS, CDR2 YYNGEE. The CDR3 has 14 residues.

CDR3 nucleotide sequence: TGTGCCAGCAGCTTGGGGGCAGGCGATCAGCCCCAGCATTTT. It specifies CASSLGAGDQPQHF. The rearrangement joins TRBV7-9 to TRBJ1-5; the D gene is possibly TRBD1 (6 bases). The germline CDR1 and CDR2 sequences are SEHNR and FQNEAQ (reference sequence). V was pared by 3 bases and J by 5 bases, with 11 bases between. There are 14 residues in the CDR3.

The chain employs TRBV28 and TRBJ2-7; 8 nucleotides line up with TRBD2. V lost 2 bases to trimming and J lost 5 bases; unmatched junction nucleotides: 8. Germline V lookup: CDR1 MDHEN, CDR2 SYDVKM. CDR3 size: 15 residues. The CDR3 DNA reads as TGTGCCAGCAGTTTAGCTCGGGAGGGCAACAACGAGCAGTACTTC. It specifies CASSLAREGNNEQYF.

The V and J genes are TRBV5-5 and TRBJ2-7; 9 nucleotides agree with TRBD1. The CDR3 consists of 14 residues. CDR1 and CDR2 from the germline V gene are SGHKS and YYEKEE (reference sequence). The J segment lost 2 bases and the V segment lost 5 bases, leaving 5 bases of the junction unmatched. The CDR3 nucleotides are TGTGCCAGCAGACCCGGGACAGGGCCCTACGAGCAGTACTTC. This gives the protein CASRPGTGPYEQYF.

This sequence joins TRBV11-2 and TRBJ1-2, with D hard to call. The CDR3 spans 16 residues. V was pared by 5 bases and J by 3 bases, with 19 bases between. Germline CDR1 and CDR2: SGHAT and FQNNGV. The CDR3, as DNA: TGTGCCAGCAGCCCCATCCGAGGGTCCTCCCACTATGGCTACACCTTC. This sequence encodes CASSPIRGSSHYGYTF.

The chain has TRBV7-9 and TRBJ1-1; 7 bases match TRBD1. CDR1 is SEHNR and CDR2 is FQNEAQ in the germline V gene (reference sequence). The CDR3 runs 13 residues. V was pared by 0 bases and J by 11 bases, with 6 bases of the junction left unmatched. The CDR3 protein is CASSLATGNSAFF. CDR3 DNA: TGTGCCAGCAGCTTAGCGACAGGGAATAGTGCTTTCTTT.

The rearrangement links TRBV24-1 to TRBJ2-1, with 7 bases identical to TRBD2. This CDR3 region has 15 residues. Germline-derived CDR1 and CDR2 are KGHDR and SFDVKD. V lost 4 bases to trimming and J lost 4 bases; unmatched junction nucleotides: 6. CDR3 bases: TGTGCCACCAGTGAGGAGGCTAGCGGATACAATGAGCAGTTCTTC. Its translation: CATSEEASGYNEQFF.

The CDR3, as DNA: TGTGCCAGCAGTGTAACTAGCGGGAGCTCCTACAATGAGCAGTTCTTC. Translated, it gives CASSVTSGSSYNEQFF. V usage is TRBV6-1 and J usage is TRBJ2-1; TRBD2 agrees at 11 bases. Germline CDR1 is MNHNS and CDR2 is SASEGT. The CDR3 has 16 residues. V gave up 4 bases and J gave up 0 bases; unmatched junction bases: 2.